A single sample is the source of the 31 T cell receptor beta chains below, sequenced in a study of cytomegalovirus exposure and HLA in healthy donors. This PCR relied on a set of 60 Vbeta primers and 13 Jbeta primers. The repertoire was sequenced with immunoSEQ multiplex PCR; TCRdb's copy has only in-frame clones and lacks some. The sample consists of about 70,000 clones, almost 70% of them appearing once. The material sequenced was PBMCs. All receptors derive from a man aged 40-49 years in good health and CMV-seropositive.

The V and J genes are TRBV4-3 and TRBJ2-3; 7 nucleotides agree with TRBD1. Germline assignment: CDR1 LGHNA and CDR2 YSLEER. This CDR3 spans 15 amino acids. The V gene end was trimmed by 4 bases and the J gene end by 1 base; junction bases not matched to a gene: 5. As DNA, the CDR3 is TGCGCCAGCAGCCGAACAGGGGAACGCACAGATACGCAGTATTTT. It codes for CASSRTGERTDTQYF.

This chain uses TRBV11-1 with TRBJ2-3; D gene uncertain. V was pared by 3 bases and J by 2 bases, with 6 bases between. The V gene's germline CDR1 is SGHAT and CDR2 FQDESV (reference sequence). CDR3 length: 13 residues. CDR3 protein: CASSFSPTDTQYF. The CDR3 DNA is TGTGCCAGCAGCTTTTCTCCCACAGATACGCAGTATTTT.

The chain carries TRBV29-1 and TRBJ1-2; perhaps TRBD1 as D (5 bases). V lost 3 bases and J 4 bases, leaving 12 bases between the germline ends. The CDR3 extends over 13 amino acids. The V gene's germline CDR1 is SQVTM and CDR2 ANQGSEA. The CDR3 nucleotides read TGCAGCGTTGATGCGGGGGGGAGCTATGGCTACACCTTC. As protein: CSVDAGGSYGYTF.

This sequence joins TRBV5-1 and TRBJ2-7, with TRBD2 matching over 10 bases. The CDR3 spans 15 residues. After removal of 3 bases from V and 3 bases from J, the junction contained 6 bases not matched to a gene. Germline V CDR1 and CDR2: SGHRS, YFSETQ. CDR3 nucleotide sequence: TGCGCCAGCAGCTCCTCTAGCGGGAGTCTCTACGAGCAGTACTTC. This gives the protein CASSSSSGSLYEQYF.

The chain joins TRBV15 to TRBJ1-5; 7 nucleotides agree with TRBD1. Germline V gene data show CDR1 as LNHNV and CDR2 as YYDKDF (reference sequence). The V gene end was trimmed by 4 bases and the J gene end by 3 bases; junction bases not matched to a gene: 6. The length of the CDR3 is 15 residues. CDR3 protein: CATSKRQGFNQPQHF. The CDR3 DNA is TGTGCCACCAGCAAACGACAGGGATTCAATCAGCCCCAGCATTTT.

This clone was recorded a few times. This likely stems from a read error, as it lies one base from a far larger clone. The chain combines TRBV4-1 with TRBJ2-1; 7 bases map to TRBD1. CDR1 is MGHRA, CDR2 YSYEKL, per germline. The CDR3 spans 19 residues. The CDR3 spells CTSSQGAGGPISSYNEQFF. The CDR3 DNA follows: TGCACCAGCAGCCAAGGGGCAGGGGGACCTATTAGCTCCTACAATGAGCAGTTCTTC.

The chain carries TRBV19 and TRBJ2-7, with TRBD2 matching 7 bases. Per the germline V gene, CDR1 is LNHDA and CDR2 is SQIVND (reference sequence). Trimming at V came to 1 base and at J to 0 bases, leaving 0 bases not matched to a gene. The CDR3 loop spans 14 amino acids. The CDR3 is CASSIASGSYEQYF. In DNA, the CDR3 is TGTGCCAGTAGTATAGCTAGCGGCTCCTACGAGCAGTACTTC.

This clone was seen more than once but under ten times. The chain carries TRBV29-1 and TRBJ2-7, with 10 nucleotides matching TRBD1. Germline V gene sequence: CDR1 SQVTM, CDR2 ANQGSEA. Trimming took 1 base from V and 3 from J; bases not matched to a gene: 6. The CDR3 loop spans 15 amino acids. The CDR3, as DNA: TGCAGCGTTGAAGCCGGGACAGGGGCGTACTACGAGCAGTACTTC. It encodes CSVEAGTGAYYEQYF.

This clone appeared once. This chain uses TRBV9 with TRBJ2-3; D gene ambiguous. CDR3 length: 15 amino acids. Trimming removed 0 bases from V and 2 bases from J, with 10 bases in between. Per germline, CDR1 SGDLS and CDR2 YYNGEE. The DNA for the CDR3 is TGTGCCAGCAGCGTAGTAGGAGTCCCCACAGATACGCAGTATTTT. This gives the protein CASSVVGVPTDTQYF.

The chain joins TRBV9 to TRBJ1-5; D is possibly TRBD1 (5 bases). Trimming took off 3 bases at V and 11 bases at J, with 15 bases between the two ends. Germline values: CDR1 SGDLS, CDR2 YYNGEE. This CDR3 region has 13 residues. CDR3 sequence reads: CASSADSMTAQHF. In nucleotides, the CDR3 is TGTGCCAGCAGCGCCGACAGCATGACCGCCCAGCATTTT.

The rearrangement joins TRBV7-2 to TRBJ2-7, with 10 bases aligning to TRBD1. Germline values: CDR1 SGHTA, CDR2 FQGNSA. The CDR3 is 14 amino acids. The V segment lost 3 bases and the J segment 5 bases; nucleotides outside the gene matches: 4. CDR3 sequence reads: CASSLTGGWNEQYF. The CDR3 nucleotides read TGTGCCAGCAGCTTGACAGGGGGCTGGAACGAGCAGTACTTC. The full variable domain, completed using reference TRBV7-2 and TRBJ2-7, is GAGVSQSPSNKVTEKGKDVELRCDPISGHTALYWYRQSLGQGLEFLIYFQGNSAPDKSGLPSDRFSAERTGGSVSTLTIQRTQQEDSAVYLCASSLTGGWNEQYFGPGTRLTVT.

CDR3 loop: CASSEGGPGNIQYF. The CDR3, as DNA: TGTGCCAGCAGTGAGGGTGGCCCCGGGAACATTCAGTACTTC. V usage is TRBV6-1 and J usage is TRBJ2-4; no definite D call. V shed 3 bases and J shed 7 bases, with 13 bases lying between them. The germline V gene has CDR1 MNHNS and CDR2 SASEGT. The CDR3 spans 14 residues.

This clone has a handful of counts. The V gene is TRBV5-1, the J gene TRBJ2-1; D gene uncertain. The CDR3 runs 13 residues. Germline V lookup: CDR1 SGHRS, CDR2 YFSETQ. Trimming cost V 1 base and J 5 bases, with 7 bases left between them. CDR3 region: CASSLNSNNEQFF. DNA of the CDR3: TGCGCCAGCAGCTTGAACAGTAACAATGAGCAGTTCTTC.

The V and J genes are TRBV19 and TRBJ1-2; tentative D call: TRBD1 (5 bases). Germline CDR1 and CDR2: LNHDA and SQIVND (reference sequence). Trimming pared 10 bases from V and 13 bases from J, leaving 10 bases between. The CDR3 has 8 residues. The CDR3 sequence is CATGDGTF. CDR3 coding DNA: TGTGCCACGGGGGATGGCACCTTC.

This chain links TRBV7-9 with TRBJ2-2; 12 bases align to TRBD2. The germline CDR1 and CDR2 sequences are SEHNR and FQNEAQ (reference sequence). The CDR3 has 19 residues. The ends lost 4 bases at V and 7 bases at J; junction bases unmatched: 16. This chain's CDR3 is CASSSGRGLTSGRNGELFF. The CDR3 nucleotides are TGTGCCAGCAGCTCCGGCAGGGGGCTTACTAGCGGGAGGAACGGGGAGCTGTTTTTT.

The chain has TRBV5-6 and TRBJ1-1; the match to TRBD1 covers 9 bases. After removal of 3 bases from V and 4 bases from J, the junction contained 7 bases not matched to a gene. The CDR3 runs 15 residues. Germline values: CDR1 SGHDT, CDR2 YYEEEE. CDR3 sequence reads: CASSSTGQGGTEAFF. CDR3 DNA: TGTGCCAGCAGCTCGACGGGACAGGGAGGCACTGAAGCTTTCTTT.

This chain uses TRBV11-2 with TRBJ2-2, with TRBD2 matching over 12 bases. CDR1 and CDR2 (germline): SGHAT, FQNNGV. V was clipped by 6 bases and J by 4 bases; unmatched bases: 6. CDR3 length: 16 amino acids. CDR3 residues: CASSYLAGGVTGELFF. CDR3 in DNA: TGTGCCAGCAGTTACCTAGCGGGGGGGGTCACCGGGGAGCTGTTTTTT.

Details on this clone: At one end, the junction sequence differs from germline, possibly due to a read error. The DNA for the CDR3 is TGCAGCGTTAAATTTCCGCGACTAGCGGCCAACACCGGGGAGCTGTCTTTT. Translated, it gives CSVKFPRLAANTGELSF. The chain couples TRBV29-1 to TRBJ2-2, with 9 bases lining up with TRBD2. CDR1 SQVTM and CDR2 ANQGSEA come from the germline V gene. This CDR3 spans 17 amino acids.

The chain links TRBV11-3 to TRBJ2-5; 7 bases agree with TRBD2. Looked up from germline, CDR1 is SGHNT and CDR2 is YENEEA. J gave up 11 bases and V 0 bases, and 3 bases lay outside the gene matches. The CDR3 runs 12 residues. CDR3 coding DNA: TGTGCCAGCAGCTTAGACAGGGAGGGGCAGTACTTC. Translating gives CASSLDREGQYF.

The rearrangement joins TRBV29-1 to TRBJ2-5; D might be TRBD1 (5 bases). The CDR3 consists of 14 residues. Germline CDR1 SQVTM, CDR2 ANQGSEA. Trimming cost V 1 base and J 2 bases, with 11 bases left between them. CDR3 sequence: CSVEGYTGQETQYF. CDR3 in DNA: TGCAGCGTTGAAGGGTATACAGGTCAAGAGACCCAGTACTTC. Full variable domain (missing parts from reference TRBV29-1 and TRBJ2-5): SAVISQKPSRDICQRGTSLTIQCQVDSQVTMMFWYRQQPGQSLTLIATANQGSEATYESGFVIDKFPISRPNLTFSTLTVSNMSPEDSSIYLCSVEGYTGQETQYFGPGTRLLVL.

The chain links TRBV6-1 to TRBJ1-1, with TRBD1 matching over 7 bases. Germline V gives CDR1 MNHNS, CDR2 SASEGT. J was trimmed by 1 base and V by 4 bases; bases with no gene match: 0. The CDR3 consists of 13 residues. The CDR3 DNA sequence: TGTGCCAGCAGTGGACAGGGGAACACTGAAGCTTTCTTT. It codes for CASSGQGNTEAFF.

The CDR3 reads CASSARVTGKYGYTF. In DNA form, the CDR3 reads TGTGCCAGCAGCGCGAGAGTTACAGGGAAGTATGGCTACACCTTC. The chain combines TRBV9 with TRBJ1-2; D possibly corresponds to TRBD1 (6 bases). The germline gives CDR1 SGDLS, CDR2 YYNGEE. V lost 3 bases and J 5 bases, leaving 17 bases between the germline ends. This CDR3 has 15 residues.

The CDR3 nucleotides are TGTGCCAGCAGCAACCGACAGGGTGGCACCGGGGAGCTGTTTTTT. The encoded protein is CASSNRQGGTGELFF. V gene TRBV11-3 combines with J gene TRBJ2-2; 7 bases align to TRBD1. The CDR3 covers 15 residues. V shed 5 bases and J 4 bases; nucleotides not matched to a gene: 7. Germline-derived CDR1 and CDR2 are SGHNT and YENEEA. The full variable domain, its missing parts supplied by reference TRBV11-3 and TRBJ2-2, is EAGVVQSPRYKIIEKKQPVAFWCNPISGHNTLYWYLQNLGQGPELLIRYENEEAVDDSQLPKDRFSAERLKGVDSTLKIQPAELGDSAVYLCASSNRQGGTGELFFGEGSRLTVL.

This sequence joins TRBV29-1 and TRBJ1-5; the D gene is possibly TRBD1 (6 bases). V was shortened by 5 bases and J by 5 bases, with 13 bases between the two germline ends. The germline CDR1 and CDR2 sequences are SQVTM and ANQGSEA. The CDR3 totals 13 residues. DNA of the CDR3: TGCAGCGTTACCAGGGGTTCGGATCAGCCCCAGCATTTT. It codes for CSVTRGSDQPQHF.

The chain recombines TRBV18 with TRBJ2-7; 12 positions agree with TRBD1. V gave up 6 bases and J gave up 4 bases; unmatched junction bases: 13. From germline, CDR1 is KGHSH and CDR2 LQKENI. CDR3 length: 17 amino acids. The CDR3: CASSPTPGTGGNYEQYF. CDR3 DNA: TGTGCCAGCTCTCCTACTCCCGGGACAGGGGGCAATTACGAGCAGTACTTC.

V usage is TRBV5-6 and J usage is TRBJ2-3; 7 bases are a match to TRBD1. Germline V gene data show CDR1 as SGHDT and CDR2 as YYEEEE. V gave up 4 bases and J gave up 9 bases; unmatched junction bases: 2. The CDR3 runs 11 residues. The CDR3 loop reads CASSEQGTQYF. As DNA, the CDR3 is TGTGCCAGCAGCGAACAGGGGACGCAGTATTTT.

This chain links TRBV7-9 with TRBJ2-3; 11 bases are shared with TRBD2. Germline CDR1 is SEHNR and CDR2 is FQNEAQ (reference sequence). Unmatched junction bases numbered 9, after V lost 6 bases and J lost 7 bases. This CDR3 is built from 15 residues. CDR3 in amino acids: CASRVAGGPFHTQYF. DNA for the CDR3: TGTGCCAGCAGGGTAGCGGGAGGGCCGTTCCATACGCAGTATTTT.

The chain is built from TRBV11-2 and TRBJ2-3, with D possibly matching TRBD2 (5 bases). The germline V gene has CDR1 SGHAT and CDR2 FQNNGV. Deletions cut 3 bases from V and 1 base from J, with 11 bases between. The CDR3 extends over 15 amino acids. For the CDR3, the DNA is TGTGCCAGCAGCTTCGACGGGCGGGGCACAGATACGCAGTATTTT. Protein sequence: CASSFDGRGTDTQYF. Full variable domain (remainder filled in from reference TRBV11-2 and TRBJ2-3): EAGVAQSPRYKIIEKRQSVAFWCNPISGHATLYWYQQILGQGPKLLIQFQNNGVVDDSQLPKDRFSAERLKGVDSTLKIQPAKLEDSAVYLCASSFDGRGTDTQYFGPGTRLTVL.

The chain recombines TRBV27 with TRBJ1-4; TRBD1 matches 7 bases. Looked up from germline, CDR1 is MNHEY and CDR2 is SMNVEV (reference sequence). The CDR3 is made up of 16 amino acids. The trim removed 5 bases at V and 2 bases at J, leaving 8 bases unmatched. CDR3 sequence reads: CASSLDQTGTNEKLFF. DNA for the CDR3: TGTGCCAGCAGTCTTGACCAGACAGGGACTAATGAAAAACTGTTTTTT.

Many counts were recorded for this clone. This sequence joins TRBV6-1 and TRBJ1-1; no clear D. With 6 bases removed from V and 2 bases from J, the gap between germline ends came to 10 bases. Germline V gives CDR1 MNHNS, CDR2 SASEGT. The CDR3 length is 13 residues. The CDR3 coding sequence is TGTGCCAGCAGGCACGGACTTAACACTGAAGCTTTCTTT. Residues: CASRHGLNTEAFF.

The gene calls are TRBV9 and TRBJ2-7, with 7 nucleotides matching TRBD1. CDR1 SGDLS and CDR2 YYNGEE come from the germline V gene. The CDR3 has 14 residues. The V and J ends lost 3 bases and 0 bases, in that order; junction bases with no gene match: 3. As DNA, the CDR3 is TGTGCCAGCAGCGGCCGGGACAGCTCCTACGAGCAGTACTTC. Amino acids: CASSGRDSSYEQYF.